The T cell receptor (beta chain) described here comes from a study of cytomegalovirus exposure and HLA in healthy donors. The wider study: Researchers found that roughly 81% of some 400 genotyped donors fell within the Caucasian-associated ancestry cluster. General study findings and limits: Most TCR sequences proved rare, with some public TCRs found in many donors. Certain indistinguishable V segments, among them TRBV6-2 and TRBV6-3, were excluded. Cytomegalovirus association was assigned to more than 150 TCR beta chains.

Turning to this clone: Its antigen is undetermined.

With 60 Vbeta and 13 Jbeta primers, the PCR was carried out. The repertoire was sequenced with immunoSEQ multiplex PCR; TCRdb's copy has only in-frame clones and lacks some. The sample has under 200,000 clones, around three quarters seen once. The CDR3 has 15 amino acids. In germline, CDR1 is SGHRS, CDR2 YFSETQ. V lost 0 bases and J lost 4, with 13 bases in between. J is TRBJ2-5 and V is TRBV5-1; possibly TRBD2 for D (5 bases). The sequence came from a woman aged 25 to 39 in good health and CMV-seropositive. The sample consisted of PBMCs. The CDR3: CASSLGAPGGETQYF. The CDR3 DNA sequence: TGCGCCAGCAGCTTGGGGGCCCCAGGAGGAGAGACCCAGTACTTC.